This TCR beta chain was captured by sequencing in a study of blood T cells in healthy people across ages. Germline trimming cut 6 bases from V and 5 bases from J; bases unmatched to any gene: 12. Germline V gives CDR1 MNHNS, CDR2 SASEGT. The CDR3 has 15 residues. Combining a sample-barcoded 5' primer with a J-beta primer mix, a second PCR ran for about 6 to 12 cycles. TCRdb itself ran the 5' RACE reads through MiXCR, one entry per CDR3 protein. The sample consists of 760,000 or so distinct CDR3 sequences, roughly 25% of them appearing once. There are a few counts of this clonotype. This same sample was also taken into another study, of T cells of mothers and their children.

The V call is TRBV6-1, the J call TRBJ2-5; 7 bases agree with TRBD1. This clonotype was sampled from a boy aged 5 to 17 in good health. Material: blood. In DNA form, the CDR3 reads TGTGCCAGCAGATCAACCGGGACAGTCGGTGAGACCCAGTACTTC. As protein: CASRSTGTVGETQYF.